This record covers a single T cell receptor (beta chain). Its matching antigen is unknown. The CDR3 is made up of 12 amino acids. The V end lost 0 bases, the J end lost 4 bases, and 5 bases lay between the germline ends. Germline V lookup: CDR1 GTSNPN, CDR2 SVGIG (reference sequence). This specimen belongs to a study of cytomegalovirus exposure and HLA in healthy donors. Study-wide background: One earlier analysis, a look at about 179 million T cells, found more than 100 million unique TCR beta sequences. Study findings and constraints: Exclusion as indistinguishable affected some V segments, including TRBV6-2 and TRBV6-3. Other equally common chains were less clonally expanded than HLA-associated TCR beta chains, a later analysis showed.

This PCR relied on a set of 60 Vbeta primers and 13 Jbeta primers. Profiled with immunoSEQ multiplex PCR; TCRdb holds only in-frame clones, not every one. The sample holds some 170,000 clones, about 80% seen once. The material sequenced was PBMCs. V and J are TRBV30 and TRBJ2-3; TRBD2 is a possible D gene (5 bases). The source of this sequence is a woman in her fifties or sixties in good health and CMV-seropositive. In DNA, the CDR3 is TGTGCCTGGAGTGTACTAGCAGATACGCAGTATTTT. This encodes CAWSVLADTQYF.